A single T cell receptor (beta chain) is shown here with its context. Trimming at V came to 4 bases and at J to 8 bases, leaving 13 bases not matched to a gene. The germline V gene has CDR1 SQVTM and CDR2 ANQGSEA. This CDR3 has 15 amino acids. Original data processing: Researchers report that nucleated cell counts were estimated from reference gene primer amplification. Sequencing used immunoSEQ multiplex PCR; TCRdb keeps in-frame clones, though not all of them. That table supplies the V and J calls and clone size; D and trimming were determined from the DNA. The table lists 300,000 to 400,000 clones, roughly 90% of them singletons. The sample is drawn from a study of blood T cell repertoires in COVID-19. Across the study: The origin of the acute and convalescent COVID-19 samples was the United States, Italy and Spain. Sources were T cells, B-cell-depleted T cells, or PBMCs; the material itself was cDNA or gDNA.

Material: peripheral blood. This TCR came from a woman in her fifties or sixties with active or convalescent COVID-19. The chain combines TRBV29-1 with TRBJ2-1; 8 bases fit TRBD2. The CDR3 here is CSVAYRGRWGHEQFF. CDR3 coding DNA: TGCAGCGTTGCGTATCGCGGGAGGTGGGGGCATGAGCAGTTCTTC.